This passage covers 10 T cell receptor beta chains from one sample sequenced in a study of T cell responses to AZD1222 COVID-19 vaccine (dated by TCRdb to the early 2020s). What this sample's time point label stands for: about 28 days (+/-7) after the second vaccine dose. The library was produced with the immunoSEQ multiplex PCR assay. Imported from immuneACCESS, the table was reduced by TCRdb to in-frame sequences with V and J called. These copies leave out some clones; in studies compared against another copy, an unresolved V gene accounts for under half, and the cause of the remainder is not known. For this sample there are roughly 120,000 clones; approximately 85% appear just once. Approximately 4.4% of the sample rests with the top ten. Specimen: peripheral blood, collected 28 days after the second AZD1222 dose. These receptors were taken from an adult who received the AZD1222 COVID-19 vaccine.

This chain joins TRBV11-3 and TRBJ2-2, with 10 bases that match TRBD2. V gave up 2 bases and J gave up 1 base; unmatched junction bases: 1. The CDR3 runs 16 residues. In germline, CDR1 is SGHNT, CDR2 YENEEA. The chain's CDR3 is CASSLQRGGNTGELFF. CDR3 in DNA: TGTGCCAGCAGCTTACAGCGGGGGGGGAACACCGGGGAGCTGTTTTTT.

This chain connects TRBV19 to TRBJ2-3; D is perhaps TRBD1 or TRBD2 (5 bases each). The CDR3 contains 15 residues. Trimming stripped 7 bases from V and 1 base from J, with 15 bases between. Germline V CDR1 and CDR2: LNHDA, SQIVND (reference sequence). Here the CDR3 reads CASMGTAWGTDTQYF. DNA of the CDR3: TGTGCCAGTATGGGGACCGCCTGGGGCACAGATACGCAGTATTTT.

This chain links TRBV5-6 with TRBJ2-1; 9 bases are shared with TRBD1. Losses at the gene ends were 1 base for V and 3 bases for J; bases not matched to a gene: 2. This CDR3 region has 15 residues. Germline V lookup: CDR1 SGHDT, CDR2 YYEEEE. This chain's CDR3 is CASSLLGQGYNEQFF. CDR3 DNA sequence: TGTGCCAGCAGCTTGTTGGGACAGGGCTACAATGAGCAGTTCTTC. Full variable domain (outside the CDR3, taken from reference TRBV5-6 and TRBJ2-1): DAGVTQSPTHLIKTRGQQVTLRCSPKSGHDTVSWYQQALGQGPQFIFQYYEEEERQRGNFPDRFSGHQFPNYSSELNVNALLLGDSALYLCASSLLGQGYNEQFFGPGTRLTVL.

This rearrangement joins TRBV5-1 to TRBJ1-1; 9 nucleotides match TRBD1. The CDR3 consists of 14 residues. Germline V gene lookup returns CDR1 SGHRS and CDR2 YFSETQ. With 4 bases clipped from V and 2 bases from J, the junction kept 3 bases outside the gene matches. CDR3: CASSRTGDNTEAFF. CDR3 sequence (DNA): TGCGCCAGCAGCCGGACAGGGGATAACACTGAAGCTTTCTTT.

CDR3 coding DNA: TGTGCCAGCAGTCAAGAAAGGGGGCGCGGTGAAAAACTGTTTTTT. Amino acids: CASSQERGRGEKLFF. V usage is TRBV5-4 and J usage is TRBJ1-4, with 7 bases aligning to TRBD1. Trimming removed 5 bases from V and 7 bases from J; junction bases left unmatched: 11. Germline assignment: CDR1 SGHNT and CDR2 YYREEE (reference sequence). The CDR3 consists of 15 residues.

This rearrangement joins TRBV24-1 to TRBJ1-5; tentative D call: TRBD1 (6 bases). Germline lookup yields CDR1 KGHDR and CDR2 SFDVKD. The CDR3 loop spans 13 amino acids. Trimming cost V 9 bases and J 6 bases, with 14 bases left between them. This chain's CDR3 is CATGTGASQPQHF. DNA of the CDR3: TGTGCCACCGGGACGGGGGCAAGTCAGCCCCAGCATTTT.

This clone has a single count. This chain links TRBV10-3 with TRBJ2-7, with 9 bases identical to TRBD1. V shed 6 bases, J shed 2 bases, and the junction held 5 bases outside the gene matches. This CDR3 has 14 residues. The germline V gene encodes CDR1 ENHRY and CDR2 SYGVKD. The CDR3 DNA sequence: TGTGCCATCAGCCTGGGACAGGGCCCCTACGAGCAGTACTTC. Translation: CAISLGQGPYEQYF.

The CDR3 DNA reads TGCGCCAGCAGTGAAACATTCAATCAGCCCCAGCATTTT. Translating it yields CASSETFNQPQHF. The V call is TRBV10-2, the J call TRBJ1-5; no firm D call. CDR1 WSHSY and CDR2 SAAADI come from the germline V gene. The CDR3 consists of 13 residues. Trimming left V 3 bases short and J 3 bases short, with 6 bases between.

The chain employs TRBV28 and TRBJ1-2; 8 positions agree with TRBD1. Germline-derived CDR1 and CDR2 are MDHEN and SYDVKM. The CDR3 length is 11 residues. Trimming took 6 bases from V and 8 from J; bases not matched to a gene: 2. The CDR3, as DNA: TGTGCCAGCAGATCAGGGGGCGGCTACACCTTC. Translating gives CASRSGGGYTF.

The V and J genes are TRBV18 and TRBJ2-1; 8 bases are shared with TRBD1. The trim removed 8 bases at V and 9 bases at J, leaving 12 bases unmatched. Germline values: CDR1 KGHSH, CDR2 LQKENI. The CDR3 is 14 amino acids. Written as DNA, the CDR3 is TGTGCCAGCACCCCGGGACAGGAATATGGTGAGCAGTTCTTC. It translates to CASTPGQEYGEQFF.